This T cell receptor (beta chain) originates from a study of identical twins. Findings and limits, study-wide: For out-of-frame beta sequences, excess twin sharing was weaker. Conclusions were based on cross-sectional statistical analysis, without following the same donors.

The CDR3 is 14 residues long. Trimming left V 5 bases short and J 7 bases short, with 17 bases between. As for this clonotype: The antigen remains unidentified.

One entry per CDR3 protein results from TCRdb running MiXCR on the 5' RACE reads. Seen here are more than 400,000 distinct CDR3 sequences, roughly 15% observed once, and the top ten hold more than 0.4%. This same sample was also taken into another study, of yellow fever vaccine responses in identical twins.

The sample was CD4+ T cells sorted from blood. The receptor was isolated from a young woman in good health. The chain carries TRBV12-3 or TRBV12-4 and TRBJ2-5; perhaps TRBD1 as D (6 bases). The CDR3 DNA reads TGTGCCAGCAGTAGAGACAGGTGGCGGGTGACCCAGTACTTC. Its protein is CASSRDRWRVTQYF.